Following are 29 T cell receptor beta chains from one sample sequenced in a study of cytomegalovirus exposure and HLA in healthy donors. PCR amplification relied on 60 Vbeta primers (plus 13 Jbeta primers). Repertoires were generated with immunoSEQ multiplex PCR, while TCRdb's copy carries only in-frame clones and drops some. The table has around 130,000 clones, approximately 85% seen once. The specimen was PBMCs. These receptors came from a boy between 10 and 17 years old in good health and CMV-seronegative.

CDR3 residues: CASGFSGNEQFF. DNA of the CDR3: TGTGCCTCGGGTTTTAGTGGAAATGAGCAGTTCTTC. This chain uses TRBV30 with TRBJ2-1; D unresolved. V was shortened by 7 bases and J by 7 bases, with 14 bases between the two germline ends. CDR3 length: 12 amino acids. Per the germline V gene, CDR1 is GTSNPN and CDR2 is SVGIG (reference sequence).

The rearrangement uses TRBV5-4 and TRBJ1-1; D is perhaps TRBD1 (5 bases). The CDR3 loop spans 11 amino acids. With 3 bases removed from V and 8 bases from J, the gap between germline ends came to 8 bases. Germline V gene sequence: CDR1 SGHNT, CDR2 YYREEE (reference sequence). CDR3: CASSSGGEAFF. The CDR3 nucleotides read TGTGCCAGCAGCTCGGGGGGGGAAGCTTTCTTT. Filled out from reference TRBV5-4 and TRBJ1-1, the complete variable domain reads ETGVTQSPTHLIKTRGQQVTLRCSSQSGHNTVSWYQQALGQGPQFIFQYYREEENGRGNFPPRFSGLQFPNYSSELNVNALELDDSALYLCASSSGGEAFFGQGTRLTVV.

This rearrangement joins TRBV7-2 to TRBJ1-1; 8 nucleotides line up with TRBD1. The germline CDR1 and CDR2 sequences are SGHTA and FQGNSA. The CDR3 is 17 amino acids. V shed 2 bases, J shed 0 bases, and the junction held 8 bases outside the gene matches. Here the CDR3 reads CASSLRQGAEMNTEAFF. CDR3 DNA: TGTGCCAGCAGCTTACGGCAGGGGGCAGAGATGAACACTGAAGCTTTCTTT.

Details on this clone: At one boundary the junction diverges from the germline segment, which might be a read error. In DNA, the CDR3 is TGTTCCAGCAGCTTCAGGGGCTTAATTTTT. It codes for CSSSFRGLIF. J is TRBJ1-1 and V is TRBV7-9, with a possible D match to TRBD1 (6 bases). Germline-derived CDR1 and CDR2 are SEHNR and FQNEAQ (reference sequence). This CDR3 spans 10 amino acids. The full variable domain, in which reference TRBV7-9 and TRBJ1-1 provide the parts outside the CDR3, is DTGVSQNPRHKITKRGQNVTFRCDPISEHNRLYWYRQTLGQGPEFLTYFQNEAQLEKSRLLSDRFSAERPKGSFSTLEIQRTEQGDSAMYLCSSSFRGLIFGQGTRLTVV.

The chain uses TRBV5-1 and TRBJ1-1, with 8 bases identical to TRBD1. With 7 bases clipped from V and 0 bases from J, the junction kept 14 bases outside the gene matches. Germline-derived CDR1 and CDR2 are SGHRS and YFSETQ. The CDR3 is 17 amino acids. This CDR3 reads CASRYTGTGPMNTEAFF. The CDR3 DNA is TGCGCCAGCCGATACACCGGGACAGGACCCATGAACACTGAAGCTTTCTTT.

The genes are TRBV18 and TRBJ2-6; perhaps TRBD2 as D (5 bases). Trimming pared 7 bases from V and 7 bases from J, leaving 14 bases between. Looked up from germline, CDR1 is KGHSH and CDR2 is LQKENI. CDR3 length: 14 amino acids. The CDR3 loop is CASFDVGSANVLTF. In DNA, the CDR3 is TGTGCCAGCTTCGACGTAGGGAGCGCCAACGTCCTGACTTTC.

V and J are TRBV7-3 and TRBJ1-1; maybe TRBD1 (5 bases). Germline values: CDR1 SGHTA, CDR2 FQGTGA. CDR3 length equals 16 residues. The V gene lost 3 bases and the J gene lost 3 bases, with 17 bases spanning the gap. The DNA of the CDR3 is TGTGCCAGCAGCTTCACAATAAGGGGAGGCGACACTGAAGCTTTCTTT. The encoded protein is CASSFTIRGGDTEAFF.

The chain uses TRBV5-4 and TRBJ2-2; 7 nucleotides line up with TRBD1. CDR1 and CDR2 (germline): SGHNT, YYREEE (reference sequence). CDR3 length equals 15 residues. After removal of 4 bases from V and 3 bases from J, the junction contained 6 bases not matched to a gene. CDR3 sequence (DNA): TGTGCCAGCAGCGAGACAGGGCGGGACACCGGGGAGCTGTTTTTT. Protein product: CASSETGRDTGELFF.

This clone appeared a few times. This chain uses TRBV6-5 with TRBJ2-7; D might be TRBD1 (6 bases). Germline CDR1 reads MNHEY; CDR2 reads SVGAGI. CDR3 length: 16 residues. With 0 bases removed from V and 3 bases from J, the gap between germline ends came to 15 bases. CDR3 nucleotide sequence: TGTGCCAGCAGTTACTCTGTCGCAGGGGTTCTCTACGAGCAGTACTTC. It encodes CASSYSVAGVLYEQYF.

The chain has TRBV5-1 and TRBJ2-1; 9 nucleotides match TRBD1. The CDR3 contains 15 residues. Germline V gene lookup returns CDR1 SGHRS and CDR2 YFSETQ. V shed 3 bases and J 4 bases; nucleotides not matched to a gene: 5. The CDR3 DNA sequence: TGCGCCAGCAGCTGGGGGACAGGGAATTACAATGAGCAGTTCTTC. Protein sequence: CASSWGTGNYNEQFF.

The chain joins TRBV19 to TRBJ2-5; possibly TRBD2 for D (8 bases). The length of the CDR3 is 16 residues. The germline V gene encodes CDR1 LNHDA and CDR2 SQIVND (reference sequence). Trimming shortened V by 5 bases and J by 4 bases, and 20 bases separated the two germline ends. The CDR3 DNA sequence: TGTGCCAGTAGTCGGGGGGGCAGGGGGGCCGCAGAGACCCAGTACTTC. Translated: CASSRGGRGAAETQYF.

The chain recombines TRBV5-1 with TRBJ2-1; 10 nucleotides match TRBD2. In germline, CDR1 is SGHRS, CDR2 YFSETQ. The CDR3 extends over 15 amino acids. V lost 4 bases to trimming and J lost 9 bases; unmatched junction nucleotides: 10. The CDR3 is CASSLRLAGASEQFF. CDR3 bases: TGCGCCAGCAGCCTCCGGCTAGCGGGAGCAAGTGAGCAGTTCTTC.

The CDR3 sequence is CASSFPSGIGETQYF. CDR3 nucleotide sequence: TGTGCCAGCAGCTTCCCTAGCGGGATTGGAGAGACCCAGTACTTC. The rearrangement links TRBV5-8 to TRBJ2-5, with TRBD2 matching over 9 bases. Germline lookup yields CDR1 SGHTS and CDR2 YDEGEE. V lost 2 bases, J lost 4 bases, and 6 bases stayed unmatched. The CDR3 runs 15 residues.

The chain recombines TRBV11-2 with TRBJ2-1; D remains unclear. V was cut by 5 bases and J by 4 bases, with 12 bases left in between. CDR1 and CDR2 (germline): SGHAT, FQNNGV. The CDR3 spans 14 residues. For the CDR3, the DNA is TGTGCCAGCAGCCTAAAGACAAATTACAATGAGCAGTTCTTC. It is translated as CASSLKTNYNEQFF. Variable domain in full (rest from reference TRBV11-2 and TRBJ2-1): EAGVAQSPRYKIIEKRQSVAFWCNPISGHATLYWYQQILGQGPKLLIQFQNNGVVDDSQLPKDRFSAERLKGVDSTLKIQPAKLEDSAVYLCASSLKTNYNEQFFGPGTRLTVL.

V is TRBV7-6 and J is TRBJ2-3, with TRBD1 identical over 8 bases. This CDR3 contains 15 residues. The V segment lost 5 bases and the J segment 2 bases; nucleotides outside the gene matches: 6. Germline V gene sequence: CDR1 SGHVS, CDR2 FNYEAQ. CDR3 nucleotides: TGTGCCAGCAGCCAAGGGACAGGACACACAGATACGCAGTATTTT. Protein: CASSQGTGHTDTQYF.

The chain has TRBV6-5 and TRBJ2-1; unclear D gene. CDR3 length: 15 amino acids. Germline V lookup: CDR1 MNHEY, CDR2 SVGAGI. The V end was cut by 0 bases, the J end by 0 bases, with 6 bases between. CDR3 region: CASSYSASSYNEQFF. CDR3 in DNA: TGTGCCAGCAGTTACTCTGCGAGCTCCTACAATGAGCAGTTCTTC.

This rearrangement joins TRBV7-6 to TRBJ2-7; weak D call: TRBD2 (5 bases). V lost 6 bases and J 2 bases, leaving 14 bases between the germline ends. CDR1 SGHVS and CDR2 FNYEAQ come from the germline V gene. This CDR3 is built from 14 residues. This chain's CDR3 is CASSGWSGAYEQYF. The CDR3 DNA sequence: TGTGCCAGCAGTGGCTGGAGCGGAGCCTACGAGCAGTACTTC.

V gene TRBV19 combines with J gene TRBJ1-1; D may be TRBD1 (5 bases). With 6 bases removed from V and 0 bases from J, the gap between germline ends came to 14 bases. The germline V gene has CDR1 LNHDA and CDR2 SQIVND (reference sequence). This CDR3 comprises 15 residues. The CDR3: CASRWGGTLNTEAFF. The CDR3 DNA follows: TGTGCCAGTAGATGGGGGGGGACCTTGAACACTGAAGCTTTCTTT. Looking up the rest from reference TRBV19 and TRBJ1-1 gives the full variable domain: DGGITQSPKYLFRKEGQNVTLSCEQNLNHDAMYWYRQDPGQGLRLIYYSQIVNDFQKGDIAEGYSVSREKKESFPLTVTSAQKNPTAFYLCASRWGGTLNTEAFFGQGTRLTVV.

This sequence joins TRBV5-1 and TRBJ2-7, with D perhaps matching TRBD1 (5 bases). With 4 bases removed from V and 0 bases from J, the gap between germline ends came to 11 bases. The V gene's germline CDR1 is SGHRS and CDR2 YFSETQ. CDR3 length: 14 amino acids. The CDR3 sequence is CASSKSGNSYEQYF. CDR3 coding DNA: TGCGCCAGCAGCAAGTCAGGGAACTCCTACGAGCAGTACTTC.

V gene TRBV19 combines with J gene TRBJ1-5; 7 bases map to TRBD1. The CDR3 covers 18 residues. V dropped 0 bases and J dropped 0; count of bases not matched to a gene: 8. Germline loops: CDR1 LNHDA, CDR2 SQIVND (reference sequence). The CDR3 region is CASSIDLKTGSSNQPQHF. The CDR3 nucleotides read TGTGCCAGTAGTATAGATTTAAAGACAGGGAGTAGCAATCAGCCCCAGCATTTT. The entire variable domain, with the rest obtained from reference TRBV19 and TRBJ1-5, is as follows: DGGITQSPKYLFRKEGQNVTLSCEQNLNHDAMYWYRQDPGQGLRLIYYSQIVNDFQKGDIAEGYSVSREKKESFPLTVTSAQKNPTAFYLCASSIDLKTGSSNQPQHFGDGTRLSIL.

The V call is TRBV29-1, the J call TRBJ1-2; possibly TRBD1 for D (5 bases). This CDR3 has 11 residues. The V gene lost 7 bases and the J gene lost 6 bases, with 12 bases spanning the gap. Germline CDR1 reads SQVTM; CDR2 reads ANQGSEA. CDR3: CSGGRGHGYTF. CDR3 nucleotides: TGCAGCGGGGGGAGGGGCCATGGCTACACCTTC.

This clone was observed a few times. The chain joins TRBV30 to TRBJ2-7; no firm D call. This CDR3 has 12 amino acids. The germline gives CDR1 GTSNPN, CDR2 SVGIG (reference sequence). Trimming removed 0 bases at V and 6 bases at J, with 9 bases between. The CDR3 loop is CAWSVVVREQYF. The CDR3 nucleotides are TGTGCCTGGAGTGTAGTAGTCCGCGAGCAGTACTTC. Full variable domain (outside the CDR3, taken from reference TRBV30 and TRBJ2-7): SQTIHQWPATLVQPVGSPLSLECTVEGTSNPNLYWYRQAAGRGLQLLFYSVGIGQISSEVPQNLSASRPQDRQFILSSKKLLLSDSGFYLCAWSVVVREQYFGPGTRLTVT.

The J gene is TRBJ2-7, the V gene TRBV6-5; 7 positions agree with TRBD1. CDR1 and CDR2 from the germline V gene are MNHEY and SVGAGI. CDR3 length: 14 residues. V shed 5 bases and J 0 bases; nucleotides not matched to a gene: 4. For the CDR3, the DNA is TGTGCCAGCAGTCGGGACAGCCCCTCCTACGAGCAGTACTTC. Encoded protein: CASSRDSPSYEQYF.

This chain joins TRBV18 and TRBJ2-2, with D possibly TRBD2 on 5 matching bases. Deletions cut 3 bases from V and 0 bases from J, with 8 bases between. The V gene's germline CDR1 is KGHSH and CDR2 LQKENI. The CDR3 contains 15 residues. CDR3 DNA sequence: TGTGCCAGCTCACCCTCGGGGTCGAACACCGGGGAGCTGTTTTTT. It translates to CASSPSGSNTGELFF. Full variable domain (missing parts from reference TRBV18 and TRBJ2-2): NAGVMQNPRHLVRRRGQEARLRCSPMKGHSHVYWYRQLPEEGLKFMVYLQKENIIDESGMPKERFSAEFPKEGPSILRIQQVVRGDSAAYFCASSPSGSNTGELFFGEGSRLTVL.

The chain uses TRBV30 and TRBJ1-1, with D possibly matching TRBD1 (5 bases). Germline CDR1 GTSNPN, CDR2 SVGIG (reference sequence). The ends were cut back, 4 bases at V and 6 bases at J, with 12 bases in the middle. CDR3 size: 12 residues. CDR3 loop: CAWNQGGSEAFF. CDR3 coding DNA: TGTGCCTGGAATCAGGGAGGCTCTGAAGCTTTCTTT. The variable domain in full, completed from reference TRBV30 and TRBJ1-1, reads SQTIHQWPATLVQPVGSPLSLECTVEGTSNPNLYWYRQAAGRGLQLLFYSVGIGQISSEVPQNLSASRPQDRQFILSSKKLLLSDSGFYLCAWNQGGSEAFFGQGTRLTVV.

The J gene is TRBJ2-1, the V gene TRBV10-3; D unresolved. Germline V gene sequence: CDR1 ENHRY, CDR2 SYGVKD. The CDR3 length is 16 residues. V was clipped by 3 bases and J by 0 bases, with 12 bases between them. The CDR3 DNA follows: TGTGCCATCAGTGACCCACGTGCGAGCTCCTACAATGAGCAGTTCTTC. It is translated as CAISDPRASSYNEQFF.

The rearrangement links TRBV7-2 to TRBJ2-1; possible D gene TRBD2, 5 bases. The V and J ends lost 5 bases and 9 bases respectively, with 17 bases between them. Germline CDR1 and CDR2: SGHTA and FQGNSA. The CDR3 is 14 residues long. The CDR3: CASSQEASLVEQFF. CDR3 nucleotide sequence: TGTGCCAGCAGCCAGGAGGCTAGTTTGGTTGAGCAGTTCTTC.

V and J are TRBV6-5 and TRBJ2-3; tentative D call: TRBD1 (5 bases). Germline loops: CDR1 MNHEY, CDR2 SVGAGI. This CDR3 comprises 15 residues. V was cut by 6 bases and J by 1 base, with 14 bases left in between. As DNA, the CDR3 is TGTGCCAGCAGGAGGACATCATCTGGCACAGATACGCAGTATTTT. This encodes CASRRTSSGTDTQYF.

This chain uses TRBV19 with TRBJ2-4; 7 bases fit TRBD2. Trimming took 9 bases from V and 3 from J; bases not matched to a gene: 5. There are 13 residues in the CDR3. The germline gives CDR1 LNHDA, CDR2 SQIVND (reference sequence). The CDR3 DNA sequence: TGTGCCAGCCGGGGGGTGGGCAAAAACATTCAGTACTTC. This sequence encodes CASRGVGKNIQYF.